The present TCR beta chain was sequenced within a study of CD8+ T cells in alopecia areata (dated by TCRdb to 2016 to 2019). In the study overall: Treated patients were enrolled in an open-label pilot trial of oral tofacitinib, 5 to 10 mg twice daily, for moderate-to-severe alopecia areata. Tofacitinib was administered for 6 to 18 months, and 6 months of follow-up off drug were then conducted to assess delayed response and recurrence. Disease severity in treated patients was measured with the SALT score, which quantifies the percentage of affected scalp surface area. High-throughput TCRbeta sequencing was used to examine T cell clonal expansion in alopecia areata in both the C3H/HeJ mouse model and human patients. Scalp tissue and sorted CD4+ and CD8+ peripheral blood T cells from patchy and totalis/universalis alopecia areata patients and from healthy controls were covered by human TCRbeta sequencing. Tofacitinib-treated patients had biopsies at baseline and at 4 and 24 weeks of treatment, with a later scalp biopsy in several patients. Clonality in the scalp was compared among normal scalp (n=4), patchy alopecia areata scalp (n=8), and alopecia totalis/universalis scalp (n=8). RNA came from the PAXgene miRNA kit for fixed scalp, the miRNeasy kit for PBMCs, and the RNeasy kit for mouse skin. Amplification of TCRbeta CDR3 regions was done by immunoSEQ multiplex PCR using 35 Vbeta forward primers and 13 Jbeta reverse primers. Summary of the overall study and its limitations: Unlike mouse skin, where gammadelta T cells dominate, normal human skin contains resident alphabeta T cells that get sequenced too, which complicates analysis of the scalp TCR repertoire. Because the treated cohort was small and had only one nonresponder, larger studies are needed to examine links between baseline CD8+ expansion and response. Scalp clonality and the number of expanded CD8+ clones among the top 100 scalp clones were significantly decreased by tofacitinib. TCR sequences shared between patients were less clear than in mice, possibly partly because of HLA diversity in the patient population. During tofacitinib treatment, many expanded lesional clones stuck around in both scalp and blood, and this persistence may partly explain why relapse happens after treatment is stopped. Higher clonality and more expanded CD8+ clones were observed in lesional scalp than in normal scalp, particularly in alopecia totalis/universalis, a finding suggestive of antigenic drive.

This clone has just a few counts. Its antigen is unknown. The sample holds no much larger clone one base away, and base qualities are not on file. Receptors were amplified or captured by the immunoSEQ multiplex PCR assay. To provide template for TCR sequencing, every sample had RNA extracted and reverse transcribed into cDNA. First-strand cDNA was synthesized using SuperScript III with a 2:1 mix of oligo-dT and random hexamers. A synthetic immune receptor repertoire was used to gauge amplification bias, and whatever bias remained was removed computationally. The paper's processing steps were these. Raw reads were preprocessed to remove errors, and CDR3 was defined by IMGT conventions from the conserved cysteine to phenylalanine. Clonality was computed by normalizing Shannon entropy by log2 of the number of productive unique TCRs and subtracting the result from 1. Whether each scalp clone was CD4 or CD8 was inferred by checking scalp TCRbeta sequences against the CD4 and CD8 repertoires from sorted blood. Sourced from immuneACCESS, this table was stored by TCRdb with only in-frame sequences that have V and J called. A share of the clones is absent; for the studies checked, an unresolved V gene accounts for under half, and the remainder has no known explanation. V and J calls plus clone size are reproduced from that table; the DNA served to infer D and trimming. The sample profile shows 160,000 or so clones; roughly 65% of them were found once. Roughly 0.85% of the sample is held by the ten biggest clonotypes.

V sheds 3 bases and J sheds 3 bases, leaving 8 bases between their ends. Measured from the cysteine to the phenylalanine, the CDR3 is 13 residues long. The retained sequence is limited to the CDR3, 39 bases, with the frame set at the first base. Looking up the germline V gene yields CDR1 SGHRS and CDR2 YFSETQ. The meaning of the sample's time point label: around 29 days on oral tofacitinib. What this sample's treatment or condition label stands for: oral pan-JAK inhibitor, 5-10 mg twice daily. Lesional scalp punch biopsies and peripheral blood were obtained from alopecia areata patients. PBMCs were separated by density centrifugation and stained for CD3, CD4 and CD8, after which CD4+ and CD8+ T cells were sorted on a FACSAria.

The receptor was isolated from a human donor with alopecia areata. Sequences were derived from CD4+ T cells sorted from blood, sampled at week 4, from a patient treated with tofacitinib. The receptor chain draws on TRBV5-1 and TRBJ2-3; TRBD1 could be the D gene, as 5 bases match. At the DNA level, the sequence is TGCGCCAGCAGCTCCAGGGATACAGATACGCAGTATTTT. Translated, this gives CASSSRDTDTQYF.